The 25 T cell receptor beta chains below all came from one sample that was sequenced in a study of blood T cell repertoires in COVID-19. The method was immunoSEQ multiplex PCR; TCRdb's version includes in-frame clones alone and lacks a portion of them. The sample contains roughly 250,000 clones, around 82% of which appear only once. Sequencing used peripheral blood. All receptors come from a human donor with COVID-19, enrolled during active disease. The donor label of this sample is uncertain.

The chain employs TRBV5-1 and TRBJ2-1; 8 nucleotides agree with TRBD2. Trimming at V came to 6 bases and at J to 7 bases, leaving 9 bases not matched to a gene. Germline assignment: CDR1 SGHRS and CDR2 YFSETQ. This CDR3 comprises 14 residues. The chain's CDR3 is CASTDLLAANEQFF. CDR3 in DNA: TGCGCCAGCACTGACTTACTAGCGGCAAATGAGCAGTTCTTC.

This clone was picked up one time. The V and J genes are TRBV2 and TRBJ1-4, with TRBD1 matching over 7 bases. The CDR3 extends over 15 amino acids. V shed 2 bases, J shed 8 bases, and the junction held 8 bases outside the gene matches. Per the germline V gene, CDR1 is SNHLY and CDR2 is FYNNEI. DNA of the CDR3: TGTGCCAGCAGTGAACCGACAGGGCTTACGGAAAAACTGTTTTTT. Residues: CASSEPTGLTEKLFF.

V and J are TRBV28 and TRBJ1-5, with 8 bases that match TRBD1. There are 16 residues in the CDR3. Trimming removed 3 bases from V and 7 bases from J; junction bases left unmatched: 11. Germline CDR1 MDHEN, CDR2 SYDVKM. CDR3 DNA sequence: TGTGCCAGCAGTTTCTTGGCAGGGGGCGTTGGGCAGCCCCAGCATTTT. Its translation: CASSFLAGGVGQPQHF.

The chain joins TRBV25-1 to TRBJ1-1, with D perhaps matching TRBD1 (6 bases). CDR1 is MGHDK, CDR2 SYGVNS, per germline. Trimming pared 3 bases from V and 4 bases from J, leaving 18 bases between. The CDR3 runs 16 residues. The CDR3 coding sequence is TGTGCCAGCAGTGAGGTGGGCAGGGGACGGGGCACTGAAGCTTTCTTT. This codes for CASSEVGRGRGTEAFF.

The gene calls are TRBV5-1 and TRBJ2-1; D is uncertain. The germline V and J ends were trimmed by 0 bases and 0 bases, with 4 bases remaining between them. The germline gives CDR1 SGHRS, CDR2 YFSETQ. This CDR3 comprises 14 residues. The CDR3 here is CASSLGGSYNEQFF. CDR3 nucleotides: TGCGCCAGCAGCTTGGGCGGCTCCTACAATGAGCAGTTCTTC.

This clone was seen a handful of times. V is TRBV5-8 and J is TRBJ1-6, with TRBD1 matching over 9 bases. The J segment lost 9 bases and the V segment lost 0 bases, leaving 7 bases of the junction unmatched. The CDR3 has 16 amino acids. In germline, CDR1 is SGHTS, CDR2 YDEGEE. As DNA, the CDR3 is TGTGCCAGCAGCTTGGGGACAGGGGCAATTGGTTCACCCCTCCACTTT. Amino acid sequence: CASSLGTGAIGSPLHF.

CDR3 DNA: TGTGCCAGCAGTTTAACTCGTCCCGCAGGGGGAGGTGAAAAACTGTTTTTT. Translated: CASSLTRPAGGGEKLFF. The chain carries TRBV7-9 and TRBJ1-4; 7 bases map to TRBD1. After removal of 6 bases from V and 7 bases from J, the junction contained 17 bases not matched to a gene. Looked up from germline, CDR1 is SEHNR and CDR2 is FQNEAQ (reference sequence). The CDR3 spans 17 residues. The variable domain in full, completed from reference TRBV7-9 and TRBJ1-4, reads DTGVSQNPRHKITKRGQNVTFRCDPISEHNRLYWYRQTLGQGPEFLTYFQNEAQLEKSRLLSDRFSAERPKGSFSTLEIQRTEQGDSAMYLCASSLTRPAGGGEKLFFGSGTQLSVL.

This chain connects TRBV11-2 to TRBJ1-4, with 7 bases matching TRBD1. The CDR3 extends over 14 amino acids. CDR1 and CDR2 from the germline V gene are SGHAT and FQNNGV. Losses at the gene ends were 8 bases for V and 3 bases for J; bases not matched to a gene: 6. CDR3 bases: TGTGCCAGCTTCACACAGGGGCCTAATGAAAAACTGTTTTTT. Encoded protein: CASFTQGPNEKLFF.

The chain joins TRBV2 to TRBJ1-2; TRBD1 is a possible D gene (5 bases). The V gene's germline CDR1 is SNHLY and CDR2 FYNNEI. CDR3 size: 15 residues. V was trimmed by 6 bases and J by 2 bases, leaving 16 bases between them. The CDR3 protein is CASRPRDSGNYGYTF. The DNA for the CDR3 is TGTGCCAGCAGGCCCCGGGACTCAGGCAACTATGGCTACACCTTC.

The chain joins TRBV11-3 to TRBJ1-1; possible D gene TRBD1, 5 bases. Germline V gives CDR1 SGHNT, CDR2 YENEEA. The V end lost 5 bases, the J end lost 4 bases, and 14 bases lay between the germline ends. The CDR3 covers 14 residues. The CDR3 region is CASSQMGPSTEAFF. CDR3 DNA sequence: TGTGCCAGCAGCCAGATGGGGCCTTCCACTGAAGCTTTCTTT.

This chain uses TRBV30 with TRBJ1-4; TRBD1 agrees at 8 bases. This CDR3 region has 13 residues. With 7 bases clipped from V and 7 bases from J, the junction kept 8 bases outside the gene matches. Germline V gene data show CDR1 as GTSNPN and CDR2 as SVGIG (reference sequence). CDR3 in amino acids: CASRNRGTEKLFF. The CDR3 DNA reads TGTGCCTCCAGGAACAGGGGGACTGAAAAACTGTTTTTT.

V usage is TRBV27 and J usage is TRBJ2-7, with a possible D match to TRBD1 (5 bases). CDR3 size: 15 residues. V gave up 6 bases and J gave up 2 bases, with 17 bases separating them. Germline-derived CDR1 and CDR2 are MNHEY and SMNVEV (reference sequence). DNA for the CDR3: TGTGCCAGCAGCCTCCAGGGTACCCCCCCCTACGAGCAGTACTTC. Translation gives CASSLQGTPPYEQYF.

This clone was counted a single time. V is TRBV3-1 (or the pseudogene TRBV3-2) and J is TRBJ1-2; 9 bases align to TRBD1. V lost 5 bases to trimming and J lost 6 bases; unmatched junction nucleotides: 13. The germline V gene encodes CDR1 LGHDT and CDR2 YNNKEL (reference sequence). This CDR3 has 16 residues. In DNA, the CDR3 is TGTGCCAGCAGCTCAACCACACCGACAGGGGGAAATGGCTACACCTTC. Amino acids: CASSSTTPTGGNGYTF.

The CDR3 region has the DNA TGTGCCAGCAGTGACTCTCAGCGGGGCAGCTCTGGGGCCAACGTCCTGACTTTC. Residues: CASSDSQRGSSGANVLTF. This chain uses TRBV6-4 with TRBJ2-6, with 7 bases fitting TRBD2. This CDR3 region has 18 residues. Per the germline V gene, CDR1 is MRHNA and CDR2 is SNTAGT. V was clipped by 0 bases and J by 0 bases; unmatched bases: 5.

The chain combines TRBV29-1 with TRBJ1-2, with D maybe TRBD1 (5 bases). CDR1 and CDR2 from the germline V gene are SQVTM and ANQGSEA. With 3 bases removed from V and 2 bases from J, the gap between germline ends came to 7 bases. This CDR3 has 12 residues. The CDR3 reads CSVDRVNYGYTF. The CDR3 nucleotides read TGCAGCGTTGACAGGGTCAACTATGGCTACACCTTC.

The chain combines TRBV7-8 with TRBJ2-2, with D perhaps TRBD2 (5 bases). This CDR3 has 14 amino acids. From germline, CDR1 is SGHVS and CDR2 FQNEAQ. V was shortened by 11 bases and J by 2 bases, with 15 bases between the two germline ends. The CDR3 coding sequence is TGTGCCGTAAGCGTAGCGTCAAACACCGGGGAGCTGTTTTTT. This encodes CAVSVASNTGELFF. Complete variable domain (other parts from reference TRBV7-8 and TRBJ2-2): GAGVSQSPRYKVAKRGQDVALRCDPISGHVSLFWYQQALGQGPEFLTYFQNEAQLDKSGLPSDRFFAERPEGSVSTLKIQRTQQEDSAVYLCAVSVASNTGELFFGEGSRLTVL.

The chain is built from TRBV7-9 and TRBJ1-1; maybe TRBD1 (6 bases). This CDR3 has 14 amino acids. Germline V gene data show CDR1 as SEHNR and CDR2 as FQNEAQ (reference sequence). Trimming removed 6 bases from V and 0 bases from J, with 11 bases in between. CDR3 nucleotide sequence: TGTGCCAGCAGAGAAGACAGGCTGAACACTGAAGCTTTCTTT. This sequence encodes CASREDRLNTEAFF.

The V gene is TRBV5-4, the J gene TRBJ1-5, with 8 bases aligning to TRBD1. CDR3 size: 15 residues. The V segment lost 4 bases and the J segment 5 bases; nucleotides outside the gene matches: 8. In germline, CDR1 is SGHNT, CDR2 YYREEE (reference sequence). The CDR3 sequence: CASSPAPGGDQPQHF. The CDR3 DNA follows: TGTGCCAGCAGCCCCGCCCCAGGGGGCGATCAGCCCCAGCATTTT.

The rearrangement joins TRBV6-5 to TRBJ2-7, with a weak D call TRBD1 (5 bases). The CDR3 is 12 residues long. CDR1 is MNHEY, CDR2 SVGAGI, per germline. V lost 2 bases and J lost 9, with 11 bases in between. CDR3 sequence (DNA): TGTGCCAGCAGTTACCCCCAGGGTTGGCAGTACTTC. Translated, it gives CASSYPQGWQYF.

This clone has a handful of counts. CDR3 DNA: TGTGCCTGGAGTGACGGGGCCTACAATGAGCAGTTCTTC. Protein product: CAWSDGAYNEQFF. V is TRBV30 and J is TRBJ2-1; D perhaps matches TRBD2 (5 bases). Germline V gives CDR1 GTSNPN, CDR2 SVGIG (reference sequence). V was shortened by 1 base and J by 2 bases, with 6 bases between the two germline ends. The CDR3 loop spans 13 amino acids.

The chain links TRBV7-3 to TRBJ2-1, with 7 nucleotides matching TRBD2. CDR1 and CDR2 (germline): SGHTA, FQGTGA. The CDR3 totals 16 residues. Trimming took 5 bases from V and 8 from J; bases not matched to a gene: 15. The CDR3 here is CASSRGGVAGPDEQFF. The DNA of the CDR3 is TGTGCCAGCAGCCGCGGTGGGGTAGCGGGTCCGGATGAGCAGTTCTTC.

The CDR3 sequence: CASSVDGKTQYF. The CDR3 DNA follows: TGTGCCAGCAGTGTAGACGGGAAGACCCAGTACTTC. The V call is TRBV2, the J call TRBJ2-5; D possibly corresponds to TRBD2 (5 bases). CDR3 size: 12 residues. Trimming shortened V by 4 bases and J by 6 bases, and 9 bases separated the two germline ends. Germline V gene data show CDR1 as SNHLY and CDR2 as FYNNEI.

CDR3 amino acids: CASSQVRNQPQHF. The CDR3 bases are TGTGCCAGCAGCCAAGTTCGGAATCAGCCCCAGCATTTT. The gene calls are TRBV4-2 and TRBJ1-5, with D uncertain. V lost 1 base, J lost 4 bases, and 5 bases lay in between. The CDR3 length is 13 residues. The germline V gene encodes CDR1 LGHNA and CDR2 YNFKEQ.

V usage is TRBV9 and J usage is TRBJ1-3; D is unresolved. This CDR3 has 15 amino acids. CDR1 and CDR2 from the germline V gene are SGDLS and YYNGEE. V dropped 4 bases and J dropped 0 bases, with 11 bases sitting between them. Here the CDR3 DNA reads TGTGCCAGCAGCCCCCAGGCTGACTCTGGAAACACCATATATTTT. This translates into CASSPQADSGNTIYF.

The rearrangement joins TRBV7-2 to TRBJ1-5; D gene ambiguous. The CDR3 length is 15 residues. Germline V CDR1 and CDR2: SGHTA, FQGNSA. With 1 base removed from V and 4 bases from J, the gap between germline ends came to 11 bases. CDR3 DNA sequence: TGTGCCAGCAGCTTAGAGGAGGGCCCTAATCAGCCCCAGCATTTT. Translating gives CASSLEEGPNQPQHF.